Presented here are 20 T cell receptor beta chains from one specimen sequenced in a study of blood T cell repertoires in COVID-19. Profiling relied on immunoSEQ multiplex PCR, and the TCRdb table lists in-frame clones only, not all of them. Of approximately 350,000 clones listed, 85% to 90% are singletons. The sequencing sample was made of PBMCs or T cells enriched from blood (not recorded which). Receptors were obtained from a man aged 18 to 35 who had recovered from COVID-19.

The V and J genes are TRBV27 and TRBJ1-2; D unresolved. The CDR3 runs 13 residues. The V and J ends lost 3 bases and 1 base respectively, with 6 bases between them. Germline V gives CDR1 MNHEY, CDR2 SMNVEV (reference sequence). DNA of the CDR3: TGTGCCAGCAGTTTCCACAATAACTATGGCTACACCTTC. This translates into CASSFHNNYGYTF.

The gene calls are TRBV19 and TRBJ1-2; 9 bases fit TRBD1. The CDR3 runs to 16 residues. The trim removed 3 bases at V and 0 bases at J, leaving 5 bases unmatched. Germline V gives CDR1 LNHDA, CDR2 SQIVND (reference sequence). The CDR3 reads CASSMGTGTANYGYTF. The DNA of the CDR3 is TGTGCCAGTAGTATGGGGACAGGGACGGCTAACTATGGCTACACCTTC.

This chain joins TRBV19 and TRBJ2-3, with D perhaps TRBD1 (5 bases). The CDR3 sequence is 14 residues long. V was pared by 3 bases and J by 6 bases, with 13 bases between. CDR1 and CDR2 (germline): LNHDA, SQIVND (reference sequence). Written as DNA, the CDR3 is TGTGCCAGTAGTATTTTAGGGGTCACCGATACGCAGTATTTT. It encodes CASSILGVTDTQYF. Drawing the rest from reference TRBV19 and TRBJ2-3, the complete variable domain is DGGITQSPKYLFRKEGQNVTLSCEQNLNHDAMYWYRQDPGQGLRLIYYSQIVNDFQKGDIAEGYSVSREKKESFPLTVTSAQKNPTAFYLCASSILGVTDTQYFGPGTRLTVL.

The J gene is TRBJ2-3, the V gene TRBV18; 10 bases line up with TRBD2. The germline gives CDR1 KGHSH, CDR2 LQKENI. The CDR3 sequence is 15 residues long. Trimming cost V 5 bases and J 5 bases; bases outside gene matches: 7. The CDR3 loop reads CASSTTSGAGDTQYF. The CDR3 region has the DNA TGTGCCAGCTCAACTACTAGCGGGGCAGGAGATACGCAGTATTTT.

This clone occurred once. The chain recombines TRBV14 with TRBJ2-5; D gene uncertain. Trimming stripped 4 bases from V and 6 bases from J, with 9 bases between. The CDR3 consists of 12 residues. CDR1 is SGHDN, CDR2 FVKESK, per germline. CDR3 residues: CASSRQVQTQYF. In DNA form, the CDR3 reads TGTGCCAGCAGCCGGCAGGTTCAGACCCAGTACTTC. Variable domain in full (rest from reference TRBV14 and TRBJ2-5): EAGVTQFPSHSVIEKGQTVTLRCDPISGHDNLYWYRRVMGKEIKFLLHFVKESKQDESGMPNNRFLAERTGGTYSTLKVQPAELEDSGVYFCASSRQVQTQYFGPGTRLLVL.

This clone was seen just once. The V call is TRBV25-1, the J call TRBJ1-6; 7 positions agree with TRBD1. V lost 6 bases to trimming and J lost 3 bases; unmatched junction nucleotides: 5. The length of the CDR3 is 15 residues. Germline V gives CDR1 MGHDK, CDR2 SYGVNS. Here the CDR3 DNA reads TGTGCCAGCAGCCAGACAGGGATCTATAATTCACCCCTCCACTTT. Translation gives CASSQTGIYNSPLHF.

J is TRBJ1-5 and V is TRBV27; the D gene is possibly TRBD1 (5 bases). Trimming cost V 8 bases and J 9 bases, with 17 bases left between them. Germline V gene sequence: CDR1 MNHEY, CDR2 SMNVEV (reference sequence). CDR3 length: 13 residues. The CDR3 coding sequence is TGTGCCAGCTCAAATCCAGGGATAGGGCCCCAGCATTTT. Its translation: CASSNPGIGPQHF.

The chain uses TRBV5-4 and TRBJ1-2, with 8 bases fitting TRBD1. Per the germline V gene, CDR1 is SGHNT and CDR2 is YYREEE (reference sequence). CDR3 size: 17 residues. The V and J ends lost 5 bases and 1 base, in that order; junction bases with no gene match: 13. Here the CDR3 reads CASRSSKGTGDNYGYTF. CDR3 nucleotide sequence: TGTGCCAGCAGATCCTCTAAAGGGACAGGAGATAACTATGGCTACACCTTC.

The V and J genes are TRBV30 and TRBJ1-2; 12 bases match TRBD1. Trimming removed 4 bases from V and 8 bases from J; junction bases left unmatched: 8. The germline V gene encodes CDR1 GTSNPN and CDR2 SVGIG (reference sequence). There are 14 residues in the CDR3. As DNA, the CDR3 is TGTGCCTGGATTTGGGGACAGGGGGCTCAAGGCTACACCTTC. Amino acid sequence: CAWIWGQGAQGYTF.

The chain combines TRBV6-2 or TRBV6-3 with TRBJ2-5; D perhaps matches TRBD2 (5 bases). V was clipped by 2 bases and J by 10 bases, with 17 bases between them. Germline CDR1 is MNHEY and CDR2 is SVGEGT. The CDR3 consists of 14 residues. The CDR3 reads CASSYTVGAGGQYF. The CDR3 DNA sequence: TGTGCCAGCAGTTACACGGTGGGAGCCGGCGGCCAGTACTTC.

About this clone itself: This CDR3 is also generated by other DNA sequences in the sample. The chain uses TRBV5-1 and TRBJ1-1, with 8 nucleotides matching TRBD1. The CDR3 runs to 13 residues. V dropped 2 bases and J dropped 8; count of bases not matched to a gene: 5. Per germline, CDR1 SGHRS and CDR2 YFSETQ. CDR3 bases: TGCGCCAGCAGCTTAGGACAGGGAGGGGAAGCTTTCTTT. Translation: CASSLGQGGEAFF.

The chain is built from TRBV2 and TRBJ1-5; maybe TRBD1 (5 bases). The germline V gene has CDR1 SNHLY and CDR2 FYNNEI. This CDR3 spans 14 amino acids. With 3 bases removed from V and 6 bases from J, the gap between germline ends came to 12 bases. CDR3 in DNA: TGTGCCAGCAGTGACCGGGTGGGGGGTCAGCCCCAGCATTTT. Its protein is CASSDRVGGQPQHF.

V gene TRBV5-1 combines with J gene TRBJ1-1; D gene unclear. V was shortened by 3 bases and J by 2 bases, with 14 bases between the two germline ends. Germline lookup yields CDR1 SGHRS and CDR2 YFSETQ. This CDR3 has 15 residues. The CDR3 is CASSSARGLNTEAFF. DNA for the CDR3: TGCGCCAGCAGCTCCGCCCGAGGGCTTAACACTGAAGCTTTCTTT.

The chain combines TRBV5-1 with TRBJ2-3; possibly TRBD2 for D (6 bases). V was pared by 2 bases and J by 2 bases, with 12 bases between. The CDR3 contains 15 residues. Looked up from germline, CDR1 is SGHRS and CDR2 is YFSETQ. Written as DNA, the CDR3 is TGCGCCAGCAGCTTCGGGGGATCCCTCACAGATACGCAGTATTTT. Translating gives CASSFGGSLTDTQYF. The complete variable domain, with remaining parts taken from reference TRBV5-1 and TRBJ2-3, reads KAGVTQTPRYLIKTRGQQVTLSCSPISGHRSVSWYQQTPGQGLQFLFEYFSETQRNKGNFPGRFSGRQFSNSRSEMNVSTLELGDSALYLCASSFGGSLTDTQYFGPGTRLTVL.

This chain links TRBV21-1 with TRBJ1-1; the table assigns TRBD1, which was not confirmed against the DNA. TRBV21-1 is shown as a pseudogene. The length of the CDR3 is 17 residues. The CDR3 DNA reads TGTGCCAGCGGTCTGGACAGGGGAGGGAGGATGAACACTGAAGCTTTCTTT. It specifies CASGLDRGGRMNTEAFF.

This rearrangement joins TRBV18 to TRBJ2-3; D unresolved. Deletions cut 4 bases from V and 0 bases from J, with 11 bases between. CDR1 and CDR2 from the germline V gene are KGHSH and LQKENI. This CDR3 has 15 residues. The CDR3 coding sequence is TGTGCCAGCTCACTGAATACAGCAAGCACAGATACGCAGTATTTT. This gives the protein CASSLNTASTDTQYF. Looking up the rest from reference TRBV18 and TRBJ2-3 gives the full variable domain: NAGVMQNPRHLVRRRGQEARLRCSPMKGHSHVYWYRQLPEEGLKFMVYLQKENIIDESGMPKERFSAEFPKEGPSILRIQQVVRGDSAAYFCASSLNTASTDTQYFGPGTRLTVL.

The CDR3 DNA sequence: TGTGCCAGCAGCAAAGTAACTACTACATACAATGAGCAGTTCTTC. The encoded protein is CASSKVTTTYNEQFF. This chain links TRBV21-1 with TRBJ2-1; the table assigns TRBD2, which was not confirmed against the DNA. TRBV21-1 is shown as a pseudogene. The length of the CDR3 is 15 residues.

Comment on this clone: The same CDR3 arises from other DNA sequences in this sample as well. The chain uses TRBV19 and TRBJ2-5; 11 bases are shared with TRBD2. Germline V gives CDR1 LNHDA, CDR2 SQIVND (reference sequence). With V trimmed by 1 base and J by 2 bases, 6 bases remained unmatched. This CDR3 contains 17 residues. CDR3 amino acids: CASSIGLAGLTQETQYF. CDR3 coding DNA: TGTGCCAGTAGTATAGGACTAGCGGGATTGACACAAGAGACCCAGTACTTC.

The chain joins TRBV27 to TRBJ1-5; the match to TRBD1 covers 8 bases. V shed 6 bases and J 7 bases; nucleotides not matched to a gene: 8. Germline loops: CDR1 MNHEY, CDR2 SMNVEV (reference sequence). There are 14 residues in the CDR3. CDR3 coding DNA: TGTGCCAGCAGCCCAGGACAGGGTAACCAGCCCCAGCATTTT. Translating it yields CASSPGQGNQPQHF.

V usage is TRBV3-1 (or the pseudogene TRBV3-2) and J usage is TRBJ2-7; D remains ambiguous. The V end was cut by 2 bases, the J end by 0 bases, with 5 bases between. The germline gives CDR1 LGHDT, CDR2 YNNKEL (reference sequence). The CDR3 is 13 residues long. The CDR3 reads CASSQRYSYEQYF. In DNA, the CDR3 is TGTGCCAGCAGCCAACGCTACTCCTACGAGCAGTACTTC.